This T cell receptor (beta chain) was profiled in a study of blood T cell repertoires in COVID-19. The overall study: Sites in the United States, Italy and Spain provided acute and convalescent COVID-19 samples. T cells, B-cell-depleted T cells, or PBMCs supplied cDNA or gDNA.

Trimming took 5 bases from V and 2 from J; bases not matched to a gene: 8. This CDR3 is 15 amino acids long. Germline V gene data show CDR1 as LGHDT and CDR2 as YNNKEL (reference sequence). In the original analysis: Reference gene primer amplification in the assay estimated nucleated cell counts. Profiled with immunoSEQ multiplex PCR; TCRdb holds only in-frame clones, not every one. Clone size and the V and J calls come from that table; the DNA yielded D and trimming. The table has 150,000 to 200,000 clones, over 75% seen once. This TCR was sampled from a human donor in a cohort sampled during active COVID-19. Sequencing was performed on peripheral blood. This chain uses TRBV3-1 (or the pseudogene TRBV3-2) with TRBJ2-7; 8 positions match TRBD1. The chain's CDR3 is CASSDSGQVAYEQYF. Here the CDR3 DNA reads TGTGCCAGCAGCGATTCGGGACAGGTAGCCTACGAGCAGTACTTC.